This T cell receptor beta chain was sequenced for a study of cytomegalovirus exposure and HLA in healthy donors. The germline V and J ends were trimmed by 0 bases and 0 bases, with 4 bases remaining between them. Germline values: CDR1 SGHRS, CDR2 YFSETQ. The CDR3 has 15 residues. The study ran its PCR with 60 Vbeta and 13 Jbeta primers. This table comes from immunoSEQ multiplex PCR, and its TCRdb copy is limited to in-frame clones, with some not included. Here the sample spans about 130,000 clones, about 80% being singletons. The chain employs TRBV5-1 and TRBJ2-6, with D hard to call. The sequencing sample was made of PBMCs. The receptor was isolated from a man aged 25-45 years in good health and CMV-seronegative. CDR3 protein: CASSLEPSGANVLTF. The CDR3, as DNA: TGCGCCAGCAGCTTGGAGCCCTCTGGGGCCAACGTCCTGACTTTC.